Each of the 26 T cell receptor beta chains below was sequenced from the same sample in a study of shared clonotypes between healthy human individuals. Some clones are missing from TCRdb's copy, which holds only in-frame ones; the method was immunoSEQ multiplex PCR. The sample contains some 300,000 clones, more than 60% of which appear only once. Sequencing was done on a sample of memory CD4+ T cells sorted from blood. Subset meaning: CD45RA-negative fraction. These receptors all come from a man aged 30 to 45 in good health.

The table lists this clone with a few counts. V and J are TRBV7-9 and TRBJ1-5, with D maybe TRBD1 (5 bases). In germline, CDR1 is SEHNR, CDR2 FQNEAQ (reference sequence). Trimming took 5 bases from V and 2 from J, leaving 16 bases between them. CDR3 length: 16 residues. CDR3 bases: TGTGCCAGCAGCCAAAGACAGTCTGTGGGCAATCAGCCCCAGCATTTT. It is translated as CASSQRQSVGNQPQHF.

CDR3 bases: TGTGCCAGCAGGAAAAACAGGGCAAAGGACACTGAAGCTTTCTTT. This translates into CASRKNRAKDTEAFF. The gene calls are TRBV6-6 and TRBJ1-1; TRBD1 might be the D (6 bases). Deletions cut 6 bases from V and 3 bases from J, with 17 bases between. The germline V gene has CDR1 MNHNY and CDR2 SVGAGI (reference sequence). CDR3 length equals 15 residues.

The chain recombines TRBV11-2 with TRBJ2-2; D gene ambiguous. The CDR3 is 15 amino acids. Germline-derived CDR1 and CDR2 are SGHAT and FQNNGV. The V end lost 0 bases, the J end lost 4 bases, and 9 bases lay between the germline ends. The CDR3 loop reads CASSLDQYATGELFF. In DNA form, the CDR3 reads TGTGCCAGCAGCTTAGACCAGTACGCCACCGGGGAGCTGTTTTTT.

This clone was detected once. The genes are TRBV6-1 and TRBJ2-1; 7 bases agree with TRBD2. There are 15 residues in the CDR3. Germline V gives CDR1 MNHNS, CDR2 SASEGT. V lost 7 bases to trimming and J lost 5 bases; unmatched junction nucleotides: 11. The CDR3 reads CASIRGRGDHNEQFF. CDR3 sequence (DNA): TGTGCCAGCATTCGAGGGAGGGGCGACCACAATGAGCAGTTCTTC.

This clone was seen a handful of times. This chain uses TRBV29-1 with TRBJ2-1, with unresolved D. In germline, CDR1 is SQVTM, CDR2 ANQGSEA. The ends were cut back, 4 bases at V and 7 bases at J, with 11 bases in the middle. The CDR3 contains 12 residues. For the CDR3, the DNA is TGCAGCGTTGGTGATCCGGGTAATGAGCAGTTCTTC. Protein product: CSVGDPGNEQFF.

This chain uses TRBV29-1 with TRBJ2-3; weak D call: TRBD1 (6 bases). Deletions cut 3 bases from V and 2 bases from J, with 12 bases between. This CDR3 has 14 residues. Germline V gene lookup returns CDR1 SQVTM and CDR2 ANQGSEA. The DNA of the CDR3 is TGCAGCGTTGACCCCAGGGGAGACACAGATACGCAGTATTTT. It codes for CSVDPRGDTDTQYF.

This clone was seen only a few times. The genes are TRBV2 and TRBJ2-6; D unresolved. The CDR3 is 14 amino acids. Germline V gene lookup returns CDR1 SNHLY and CDR2 FYNNEI. The V and J ends lost 3 bases and 2 bases respectively, with 5 bases between them. CDR3 DNA sequence: TGTGCCAGCAGTGATCAGCCTGGGGCCAACGTCCTGACTTTC. It translates to CASSDQPGANVLTF.

This chain uses TRBV28 with TRBJ1-2, with unresolved D. Per germline, CDR1 MDHEN and CDR2 SYDVKM. CDR3 length equals 14 residues. V lost 5 bases and J 4 bases, leaving 14 bases between the germline ends. The CDR3 DNA reads TGTGCCAGCAGTACGGACCTTCAGCCCTATGGCTACACCTTC. Amino acids: CASSTDLQPYGYTF.

V usage is TRBV9 and J usage is TRBJ1-2, with a possible D match to TRBD1 (6 bases). Trimming took 4 bases from V and 8 from J, leaving 15 bases between them. The CDR3 is 13 amino acids. From germline, CDR1 is SGDLS and CDR2 YYNGEE. CDR3 in amino acids: CASSLRTDSGYTF. The CDR3 DNA sequence: TGTGCCAGCAGCCTTCGGACGGACAGCGGCTACACCTTC.

The genes are TRBV7-3 and TRBJ1-1, with TRBD1 matching over 12 bases. The V and J ends lost 4 bases and 8 bases, in that order; junction bases with no gene match: 5. Germline CDR1 is SGHTA and CDR2 is FQGTGA. This CDR3 contains 14 residues. The CDR3 DNA reads TGTGCCAGCAGCTACGGGACAGGGGGCCACGAAGCTTTCTTT. Protein product: CASSYGTGGHEAFF.

This clone was detected only a few times. This chain connects TRBV4-1 to TRBJ1-2, with D unresolved. Germline loops: CDR1 MGHRA, CDR2 YSYEKL. The CDR3 totals 15 residues. V was trimmed by 3 bases and J by 3 bases, leaving 14 bases between them. CDR3 loop: CASSQVITEHYGYTF. In nucleotides, the CDR3 is TGCGCCAGCAGCCAGGTCATAACAGAACACTATGGCTACACCTTC.

CDR3 DNA sequence: TGTGCCAGCAGTGGGGCAAGGGGGACTAGCGGCACAGATACGCAGTATTTT. This codes for CASSGARGTSGTDTQYF. The rearrangement links TRBV2 to TRBJ2-3; 10 bases map to TRBD2. From germline, CDR1 is SNHLY and CDR2 FYNNEI. The V segment lost 4 bases and the J segment 1 base; nucleotides outside the gene matches: 8. CDR3 length: 17 amino acids.

On this clone: The DNA is left out, because the CDR3 cannot be placed on it with certainty; the CDR3 is given as TCRdb lists it. This chain connects TRBV28 to TRBJ2-5. CDR1 and CDR2 (germline): MDHEN, SYDVKM. A total of 11 residues make up the CDR3, ends included. The CDR3 protein is CASSFLETQYF.

The chain joins TRBV7-2 to TRBJ1-1; possibly TRBD1 for D (5 bases). CDR3 length equals 14 residues. Trimming removed 1 base at V and 0 bases at J, with 6 bases between. In germline, CDR1 is SGHTA, CDR2 FQGNSA. CDR3 residues: CASSLGGMNTEAFF. The CDR3, as DNA: TGTGCCAGCAGCTTAGGGGGGATGAACACTGAAGCTTTCTTT. The complete variable domain, with remaining parts taken from reference TRBV7-2 and TRBJ1-1, reads GAGVSQSPSNKVTEKGKDVELRCDPISGHTALYWYRQSLGQGLEFLIYFQGNSAPDKSGLPSDRFSAERTGGSVSTLTIQRTQQEDSAVYLCASSLGGMNTEAFFGQGTRLTVV.

The chain couples TRBV7-9 to TRBJ1-3; the D is unclear. The germline V gene encodes CDR1 SEHNR and CDR2 FQNEAQ (reference sequence). The V gene lost 0 bases and the J gene lost 3 bases, with 9 bases spanning the gap. The CDR3 consists of 15 residues. CDR3 sequence: CASSLAGSGGNTIYF. CDR3 in DNA: TGTGCCAGCAGCTTAGCAGGGTCTGGTGGAAACACCATATATTTT.

This clone showed up many times. The chain combines TRBV11-3 with TRBJ2-1, with 8 bases lining up with TRBD2. Looked up from germline, CDR1 is SGHNT and CDR2 is YENEEA. J was trimmed by 7 bases and V by 5 bases; bases with no gene match: 4. The CDR3 has 13 residues. Here the CDR3 DNA reads TGTGCCAGCAGCCGAGCGGGAGTTAATGAGCAGTTCTTC. It translates to CASSRAGVNEQFF.

Regarding this clone: A read error may be the cause here, since a much bigger clone is one base away. Other DNA variants within this sample encode the same CDR3. The V and J genes are TRBV6-1 and TRBJ2-4; D is perhaps TRBD1 (5 bases). The length of the CDR3 is 19 residues. Per the germline V gene, CDR1 is MNHNS and CDR2 is SASEGT. The CDR3 bases are TGCGCCAGCAGTGAAGCGCTGAGGCTAGGGGTTGGATCGAGAAACATTCAGTACTTC. Translating gives CASSEALRLGVGSRNIQYF.

This chain uses TRBV6-4 with TRBJ2-3; TRBD1 is a possible D gene (5 bases). The CDR3 sequence is 14 residues long. V was shortened by 3 bases and J by 2 bases, with 9 bases between the two germline ends. The V gene's germline CDR1 is MRHNA and CDR2 SNTAGT. The CDR3 here is CASSDQGYTDTQYF. The CDR3, as DNA: TGTGCCAGCAGTGATCAGGGTTACACAGATACGCAGTATTTT.

This chain uses TRBV9 with TRBJ1-5, with 7 bases fitting TRBD1. This CDR3 comprises 15 residues. After removal of 4 bases from V and 5 bases from J, the junction contained 9 bases not matched to a gene. CDR1 and CDR2 (germline): SGDLS, YYNGEE. CDR3 coding DNA: TGTGCCAGCAGCCCCGGGACAGCCAACCATCAGCCCCAGCATTTT. Protein sequence: CASSPGTANHQPQHF.

This clone was counted ten times or more. The chain couples TRBV7-9 to TRBJ2-5, with D perhaps matching TRBD1 (5 bases). V lost 5 bases, J lost 2 bases, and 15 bases lay in between. CDR1 and CDR2 (germline): SEHNR, FQNEAQ (reference sequence). This CDR3 region has 15 residues. The CDR3 loop reads CASSLVTVPQETQYF. The CDR3 region has the DNA TGTGCCAGCAGCCTTGTGACAGTCCCACAAGAGACCCAGTACTTC.

Concerning this clone: The sample carries other DNA sequences with the same CDR3. The CDR3 DNA reads TGTGCCAGCAGTTTCCCCGCAGGGGGAACCGGGGAGCTGTTTTTT. This encodes CASSFPAGGTGELFF. This chain links TRBV28 with TRBJ2-2; TRBD1 matches 7 bases. Germline CDR1 is MDHEN and CDR2 is SYDVKM. This CDR3 contains 15 residues. The V segment lost 3 bases and the J segment 5 bases; nucleotides outside the gene matches: 6.

This chain's CDR3 is CASSPVTSTDTQYF. The CDR3 DNA sequence: TGTGCCAGCAGTCCCGTAACGAGCACAGATACGCAGTATTTT. V gene TRBV6-1 combines with J gene TRBJ2-3; D remains ambiguous. With 5 bases removed from V and 0 bases from J, the gap between germline ends came to 9 bases. The germline V gene encodes CDR1 MNHNS and CDR2 SASEGT. The CDR3 is 14 amino acids.

This sequence joins TRBV28 and TRBJ2-1; 10 bases are a match to TRBD2. Germline V gene lookup returns CDR1 MDHEN and CDR2 SYDVKM. Unmatched junction bases numbered 12, after V lost 6 bases and J lost 7 bases. This CDR3 contains 16 residues. CDR3 sequence reads: CASSDYSGRSENEQFF. For the CDR3, the DNA is TGTGCCAGCAGCGACTATAGCGGGAGGTCCGAAAATGAGCAGTTCTTC.

CDR3 amino acids: CASSFLDSVYRELFF. In DNA, the CDR3 is TGCGCCAGCAGCTTTCTCGATAGCGTTTACCGGGAGCTGTTTTTT. The genes are TRBV5-1 and TRBJ2-2; D possibly corresponds to TRBD2 (5 bases). V lost 2 bases and J lost 9, with 17 bases in between. The CDR3 consists of 15 residues. The V gene's germline CDR1 is SGHRS and CDR2 YFSETQ.

V and J are TRBV21-1 and TRBJ1-6. TRBV21-1 is a pseudogene. The CDR3 loop spans 20 amino acids. The CDR3: CASSRKDRAGAEGYNSPLHF. CDR3 sequence (DNA): TGTGCCAGCAGCAGGAAAGATCGGGCTGGGGCGGAGGGCTATAATTCACCCCTCCACTTT.

This clone came up a few times. V is TRBV18 and J is TRBJ2-4; a weak D match, TRBD2 (5 bases). The germline V and J ends were trimmed by 6 bases and 7 bases, with 16 bases remaining between them. This CDR3 region has 14 residues. Germline V lookup: CDR1 KGHSH, CDR2 LQKENI. The CDR3 DNA is TGTGCCAGCTCGAACGCAGGATCGGGGAACATTCAGTACTTC. Translation: CASSNAGSGNIQYF.